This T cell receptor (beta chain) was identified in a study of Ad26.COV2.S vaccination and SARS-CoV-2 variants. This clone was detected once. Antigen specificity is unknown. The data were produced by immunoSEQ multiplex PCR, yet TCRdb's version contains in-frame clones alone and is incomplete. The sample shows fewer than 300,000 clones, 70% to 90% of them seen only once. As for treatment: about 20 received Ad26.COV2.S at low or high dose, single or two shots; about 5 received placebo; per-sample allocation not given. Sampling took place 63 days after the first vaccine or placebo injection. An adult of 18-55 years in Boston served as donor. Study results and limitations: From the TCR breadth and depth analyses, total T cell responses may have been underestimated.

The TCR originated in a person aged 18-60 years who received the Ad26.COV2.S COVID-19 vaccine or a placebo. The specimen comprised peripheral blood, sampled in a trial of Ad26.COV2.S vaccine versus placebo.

CDR3 in DNA: TGTGCCAGCAGCTTAGGGACTAGCGGGAGAATAGGGGGCACAGATACGCAGTATTTT. Its translation is CASSLGTSGRIGGTDTQYF. This chain links TRBV7-9 with TRBJ2-3; 13 bases map to TRBD2. The CDR3 totals 19 residues. Germline V CDR1 and CDR2: SEHNR, FQNEAQ (reference sequence). V trimming: 1 base; J trimming: 1 base; junction bases outside the gene matches: 8.